Sequencing of this T cell receptor (beta chain) was carried out in a study of Graves' ophthalmopathy and Graves' hyperthyroidism. This clonotype was observed many times. Its antigen is as yet unknown. V was shortened by 4 bases and J by 0 bases, with 17 bases between the two germline ends. This CDR3 is 17 amino acids long. Germline-derived CDR1 and CDR2 are SGHRS and YFSETQ. Other autoimmune diseases, uncontrolled infections, pregnancy or lactation led to the exclusion of patients. As the template, RNA transcripts were used to amplify TCR beta CDR3 regions. The authors performed first-round RT-PCR with HTBI primers and then a second-round multiplex PCR. TCRdb redid the calling of the multiplex PCR reads with MiXCR, one entry per CDR3 protein. The sample includes about 1.1 million distinct CDR3 sequences, about 40% seen only once; the top ten take 11%. Notes on the study in general: At 60% to 71% sensitivity and about 72% specificity, the model predicted progression of the ophthalmopathy.

The material sequenced was peripheral blood or thyroid tissue (not recorded which). The rearrangement uses TRBV5-1 and TRBJ1-3; D perhaps matches TRBD1 (6 bases). The sequence derives from an adult man with Graves' hyperthyroidism. The CDR3: CASSPTRDIYSGNTIYF. Here the CDR3 DNA reads TGCGCCAGCAGCCCAACCCGGGACATCTACTCTGGAAACACCATATATTTT. Full variable domain (rest looked up from reference TRBV5-1 and TRBJ1-3): KAGVTQTPRYLIKTRGQQVTLSCSPISGHRSVSWYQQTPGQGLQFLFEYFSETQRNKGNFPGRFSGRQFSNSRSEMNVSTLELGDSALYLCASSPTRDIYSGNTIYFGEGSWLTVV.